This T cell receptor (beta chain) was captured by sequencing in a study of T cells after yellow fever vaccination. TCRdb passed the 5' RACE reads through MiXCR, listing each CDR3 protein once. The sample comprises 450,000 to 600,000 distinct CDR3 sequences, roughly 13% of which are singletons, and roughly an eighth rests with the top ten. V was pared by 4 bases and J by 2 bases, with 11 bases between. Germline V gene lookup returns CDR1 LGHNA and CDR2 YSLEER. The CDR3 totals 14 residues. This TCR derives from a man aged 25-45 years who received the YFV17D yellow fever vaccine. The specimen comprised PBMCs, sampled on the day of the yellow fever booster vaccination. The chain recombines TRBV4-3 with TRBJ1-2; D is possibly TRBD1 (5 bases). This CDR3 is CASSPDILNYGYTF. DNA for the CDR3: TGCGCCAGCAGCCCGGACATTTTAAACTATGGCTACACCTTC.